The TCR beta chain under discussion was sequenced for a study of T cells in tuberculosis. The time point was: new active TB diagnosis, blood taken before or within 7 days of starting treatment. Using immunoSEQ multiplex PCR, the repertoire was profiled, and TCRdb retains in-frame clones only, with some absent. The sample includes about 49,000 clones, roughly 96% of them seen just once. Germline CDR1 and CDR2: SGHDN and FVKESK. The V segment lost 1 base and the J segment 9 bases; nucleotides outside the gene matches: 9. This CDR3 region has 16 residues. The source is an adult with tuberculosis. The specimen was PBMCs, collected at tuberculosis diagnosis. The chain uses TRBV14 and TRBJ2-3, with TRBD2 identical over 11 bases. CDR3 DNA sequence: TGTGCCAGCAGCCAAGGAGGTAGCGGGAGGGCAACGACGCAGTATTTT. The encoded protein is CASSQGGSGRATTQYF.